Listed below are T cell receptor beta chains from one sample, sequenced in a study of cytomegalovirus exposure and HLA in healthy donors. Profiled with immunoSEQ multiplex PCR; TCRdb holds only in-frame clones, not every one. The sample includes over 150,000 clones, over 75% of them seen just once. The sequencing input was PBMCs. The receptor set was obtained from a human donor in good health. The conserved cysteine and the conserved F or W are not part of the CDR3 here. Each record gives: V gene, J gene, CDR3 protein.

V: TRBV6-1
J: TRBJ2-7
CDR3: ASSVHRDRAHYEQY

V: TRBV2
J: TRBJ2-7
CDR3: ASSWDRGGYEQY

V: TRBV11-2
J: TRBJ1-6
CDR3: ASSLVANSPLH

V: TRBV7-6
J: TRBJ2-5
CDR3: ASSPDRETQY

V: TRBV11-2
J: TRBJ2-7
CDR3: ASSPEGSVLGSYEQY

V: TRBV18
J: TRBJ2-2
CDR3: ASSSNRAYTGELF

V: TRBV7-9
J: TRBJ2-1
CDR3: ASSSRDGPYNEQF

V: TRBV20-1
J: TRBJ1-1
CDR3: SAGAEAF

V: TRBV6-6
J: TRBJ2-1
CDR3: ASSFTTGGYNEQF

V: TRBV6-1
J: TRBJ2-7
CDR3: ASSRDMIYEQY

V: TRBV9
J: TRBJ2-1
CDR3: ASSPTSGGYYNEQF

V: TRBV6-5
J: TRBJ2-2
CDR3: AARQGAATGELF

V: TRBV9
J: TRBJ2-5
CDR3: ASSVAGQGGTQY

V: TRBV6-5
J: TRBJ2-1
CDR3: ASRTGLHNEQF

V: TRBV5-4
J: TRBJ1-6
CDR3: ASSFGGESPLH

V: TRBV7-9
J: TRBJ1-3
CDR3: SSSPGKGADRNTIY

V: TRBV5-3
J: TRBJ1-6
CDR3: ARSEDPADSPLH

V: TRBV28
J: TRBJ1-1
CDR3: ASSLSGGYRDTEAF

V: TRBV11-3
J: TRBJ1-1
CDR3: ASSSLLGNTEAF

V: TRBV27
J: TRBJ2-1
CDR3: ASSFGSSGGITYNEQF

V: TRBV4-3
J: TRBJ1-1
CDR3: ASSHLGYYRAGEAF

V: TRBV29-1
J: TRBJ1-5
CDR3: SVEEGAGGNQPQH

V: TRBV29-1
J: TRBJ2-3
CDR3: SVGGSGGPEPRPDTQY

V: TRBV6-5
J: TRBJ2-7
CDR3: ASSGRTGKYEQY

V: TRBV5-4
J: TRBJ2-5
CDR3: ASSPKRDLGETQY